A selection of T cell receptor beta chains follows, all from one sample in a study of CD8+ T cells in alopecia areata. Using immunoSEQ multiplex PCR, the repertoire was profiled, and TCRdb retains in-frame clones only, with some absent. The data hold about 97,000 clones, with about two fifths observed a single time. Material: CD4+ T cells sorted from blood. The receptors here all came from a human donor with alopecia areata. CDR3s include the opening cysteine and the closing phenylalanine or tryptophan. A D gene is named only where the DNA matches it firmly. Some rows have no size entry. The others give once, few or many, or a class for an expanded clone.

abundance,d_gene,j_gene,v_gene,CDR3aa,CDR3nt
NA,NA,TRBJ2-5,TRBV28,CASSRKPGETQYF,TGTGCCAGCAGTAGGAAACCAGGCGAGACCCAGTACTTC
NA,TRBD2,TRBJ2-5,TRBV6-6,CASGTSGQETQYF,TGTGCCAGCGGGACTAGCGGACAAGAGACCCAGTACTTC
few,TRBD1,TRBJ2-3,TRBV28,CASSWTGGGTDTQYF,TGTGCCAGCAGTTGGACAGGGGGCGGCACAGATACGCAGTATTTT
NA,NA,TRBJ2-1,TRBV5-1,CASSLEPGSGEQFF,TGCGCCAGCAGCTTGGAACCGGGGTCAGGCGAGCAGTTCTTC
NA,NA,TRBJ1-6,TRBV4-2,CASSQEPGGVSSPLHF,TGTGCCAGCAGCCAAGAGCCCGGCGGGGTTTCCTCACCCCTCCACTTT
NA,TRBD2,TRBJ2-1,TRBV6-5,CASSRGGNEQFF,TGTGCCAGCAGCCGGGGGGGCAATGAGCAGTTCTTC
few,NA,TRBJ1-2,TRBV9,CASSVVDGRGNGYTF,TGTGCCAGCAGCGTAGTGGATGGCCGGGGGAATGGCTACACCTTC
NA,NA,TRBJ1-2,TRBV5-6,CASSSEITGNYGYTF,TGTGCCAGCAGCTCCGAAATAACAGGGAACTATGGCTACACCTTC
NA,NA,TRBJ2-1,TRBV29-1,CSVRTGESYNEQFF,TGCAGCGTTCGAACAGGCGAATCCTACAATGAGCAGTTCTTC
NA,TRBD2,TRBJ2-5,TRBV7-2,CASSARSGAATQETQYF,TGTGCCAGCAGCGCCCGAAGCGGGGCAGCGACCCAAGAGACCCAGTACTTC
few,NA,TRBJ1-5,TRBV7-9,CASSPDSGKPQHF,TGTGCCAGCAGCCCAGACTCGGGGAAGCCCCAGCATTTT
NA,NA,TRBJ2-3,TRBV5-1,CASSFGTSTDTQYF,TGCGCCAGCAGCTTCGGCACTAGCACAGATACGCAGTATTTT
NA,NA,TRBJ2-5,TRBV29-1,CSVSRTVQETQYF,TGCAGCGTCTCCCGGACGGTCCAAGAGACCCAGTACTTC
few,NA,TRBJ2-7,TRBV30,CAWRGLGMELSYEQYF,TGTGCCTGGAGGGGACTGGGAATGGAATTGTCCTACGAGCAGTACTTC
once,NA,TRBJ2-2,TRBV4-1,CASSQDSGINTGELFF,TGCGCCAGCAGCCAAGATTCGGGGATTAACACCGGGGAGCTGTTTTTT
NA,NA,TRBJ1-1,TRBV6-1,CASKRWGNMNTEAFF,TGTGCCAGCAAACGGTGGGGAAACATGAACACTGAAGCTTTCTTT
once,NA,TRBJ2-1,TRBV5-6,CASSFRGRGRMGNEQFF,TGTGCCAGCAGCTTCCGAGGTCGGGGGCGCATGGGCAATGAGCAGTTCTTC
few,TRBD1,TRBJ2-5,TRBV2,CASSPPRDRGETQYF,TGTGCCAGCAGTCCGCCGCGTGACAGGGGAGAGACCCAGTACTTC
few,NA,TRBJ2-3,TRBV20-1,CSASGGDTQYF,TGCAGTGCTAGTGGCGGGGATACGCAGTATTTT
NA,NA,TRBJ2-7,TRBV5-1,CASSLPSRSEQYF,TGCGCCAGCAGCCTACCTAGCAGGAGTGAGCAGTACTTC
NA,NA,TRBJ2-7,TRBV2,CASSEQGRVSEQYF,TGTGCCAGCAGTGAACAGGGGAGGGTCTCCGAGCAGTACTTC
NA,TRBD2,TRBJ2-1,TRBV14,CASSQAGLARSYNEQFF,TGTGCCAGCAGCCAAGCTGGACTAGCCAGATCCTACAATGAGCAGTTCTTC
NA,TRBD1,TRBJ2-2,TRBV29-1,CSATDRVNTGELFF,TGCAGCGCAACGGACAGGGTTAACACCGGGGAGCTGTTTTTT
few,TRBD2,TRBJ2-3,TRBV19,CASSSRTSGTLTDTQYF,TGTGCCAGTAGTTCCCGGACTAGCGGGACTTTGACAGATACGCAGTATTTT